These T cell receptor beta chains were read from a single sample in a study of T cells in Graves' hyperthyroidism and ophthalmopathy. MiXCR, applied by TCRdb to the multiplex PCR reads, yields one record per CDR3 protein. The top ten hold more than 7.5% of the sample, which has fewer than 350,000 distinct CDR3 sequences, roughly 15% seen once. The sample comprised blood. These receptor sequences come from a woman in her 30s with Graves' hyperthyroidism that later progressed to Graves' ophthalmopathy. Both conserved end residues are part of each CDR3. A D gene is named only where the DNA matches it firmly. Size tells how often a clone was seen (once, few, many) or the class of an expanded clone, and some rows leave it out.

d_call: .
j_call: TRBJ1-2
v_call: TRBV29-1
clone_size: .
cdr3_aa: CSVERVGGPRTNYSYTF
cdr3_nt: TGCAGCGTTGAGCGGGTCGGGGGGCCGAGGACTAACTATAGCTACACCTTC

d_call: .
j_call: TRBJ1-4
v_call: TRBV18
clone_size: many
cdr3_aa: CASSQGSQGEKLFF
cdr3_nt: TGTGCCAGCTCACAGGGGAGTCAGGGTGAAAAACTGTTTTTT

d_call: .
j_call: TRBJ1-2
v_call: TRBV5-4
clone_size: few
cdr3_aa: CASSLVERRNYGYTF
cdr3_nt: TGTGCCAGCAGCTTGGTAGAGCGACGTAACTATGGCTACACCTTC

d_call: .
j_call: TRBJ1-4
v_call: TRBV6-1
clone_size: many
cdr3_aa: CASGWRGNEKLFF
cdr3_nt: TGTGCCAGCGGATGGCGGGGGAATGAAAAACTGTTTTTT

d_call: TRBD1
j_call: TRBJ2-5
v_call: TRBV4-3
clone_size: few
cdr3_aa: CASSQYLGGETQYF
cdr3_nt: TGCGCCAGCAGCCAGTATCTAGGGGGCGAGACCCAGTACTTC

d_call: TRBD1
j_call: TRBJ2-7
v_call: TRBV7-8
clone_size: many
cdr3_aa: CASSLVGTGVYEQYF
cdr3_nt: TGTGCCAGCAGCTTAGTGGGGACAGGGGTCTACGAGCAGTACTTC

d_call: .
j_call: TRBJ2-1
v_call: TRBV2
clone_size: many
cdr3_aa: CASKAWISYNEQFF
cdr3_nt: TGTGCCAGCAAGGCCTGGATATCCTACAATGAGCAGTTCTTC

d_call: .
j_call: TRBJ2-2
v_call: TRBV2
clone_size: many
cdr3_aa: CASKAGRGTGELFF
cdr3_nt: TGTGCCAGCAAGGCGGGGCGGGGCACCGGGGAGCTGTTTTTT

d_call: .
j_call: TRBJ2-1
v_call: TRBV7-3
clone_size: many
cdr3_aa: CASSSRPGEQFF
cdr3_nt: TGTGCCAGCAGTTCTCGGCCCGGTGAGCAGTTCTTC

d_call: .
j_call: TRBJ2-5
v_call: TRBV2
clone_size: many
cdr3_aa: CASSVWEETQYF
cdr3_nt: TGTGCCAGCAGTGTTTGGGAAGAGACCCAGTACTTC

d_call: TRBD2
j_call: TRBJ2-1
v_call: TRBV19
clone_size: .
cdr3_aa: CASMPSGSLYEQFF
cdr3_nt: TGTGCCAGTATGCCTAGCGGGAGTCTCTATGAGCAGTTCTTC

d_call: .
j_call: TRBJ2-7
v_call: TRBV6-2/TRBV6-3
clone_size: many
cdr3_aa: CASTDSALTYEQYF
cdr3_nt: TGTGCCAGCACCGACAGCGCGTTGACCTACGAGCAGTACTTC

d_call: .
j_call: TRBJ2-1
v_call: TRBV5-1
clone_size: many
cdr3_aa: CASSLDIVDNEQFF
cdr3_nt: TGCGCCAGCAGCTTGGATATTGTCGACAATGAGCAGTTCTTC

d_call: .
j_call: TRBJ2-7
v_call: TRBV4-3
clone_size: .
cdr3_aa: CASSQAPSVSSYEQYF
cdr3_nt: TGCGCCAGCAGCCAAGCTCCCAGCGTCTCTTCTTACGAGCAGTACTTC

d_call: .
j_call: TRBJ2-7
v_call: TRBV3-1
clone_size: many
cdr3_aa: CASSRLAYPVPYEQYF
cdr3_nt: TGTGCCAGCAGCCGATTAGCCTACCCAGTTCCATACGAGCAGTACTTC

d_call: .
j_call: TRBJ2-2
v_call: TRBV19
clone_size: few
cdr3_aa: CATSWEVNTGELFF
cdr3_nt: TGTGCCACCTCGTGGGAGGTGAACACCGGGGAGCTGTTTTTT

d_call: .
j_call: TRBJ1-1
v_call: TRBV30
clone_size: many
cdr3_aa: CAWSVRNPLTEAFF
cdr3_nt: TGTGCCTGGAGTGTGAGGAACCCTTTGACTGAAGCTTTCTTT

d_call: TRBD2
j_call: TRBJ2-7
v_call: TRBV5-4
clone_size: .
cdr3_aa: CASSFRTTYSGRARGSYEQYF
cdr3_nt: TGTGCCAGCAGCTTCCGAACGACCTATAGCGGGAGGGCCAGAGGGTCCTACGAGCAGTACTTC

d_call: .
j_call: TRBJ2-5
v_call: TRBV6-2/TRBV6-3
clone_size: many
cdr3_aa: CASRTTTYQETQYF
cdr3_nt: TGTGCCAGCAGGACCACCACGTACCAAGAGACCCAGTACTTC

d_call: TRBD2
j_call: TRBJ2-5
v_call: TRBV27
clone_size: many
cdr3_aa: CASSTGLAGGESKETQYF
cdr3_nt: TGTGCCAGCAGTACCGGACTAGCGGGAGGGGAGAGTAAAGAGACCCAGTACTTC

d_call: .
j_call: TRBJ2-5
v_call: TRBV6-5
clone_size: few
cdr3_aa: CASSYIQGGETQYF
cdr3_nt: TGTGCCAGCAGTTACATCCAGGGTGGGGAGACCCAGTACTTC

d_call: TRBD1
j_call: TRBJ1-2
v_call: TRBV5-1
clone_size: .
cdr3_aa: CASSITGTVNNYGYTF
cdr3_nt: TGCGCCAGCAGCATAACCGGGACAGTCAATAACTATGGCTACACCTTC

d_call: .
j_call: TRBJ1-2
v_call: TRBV6-5
clone_size: .
cdr3_aa: CASSYTQDSNYGYTF
cdr3_nt: TGTGCCAGCAGTTATACACAGGACTCTAACTATGGCTACACCTTC

d_call: .
j_call: TRBJ2-1
v_call: TRBV20-1
clone_size: many
cdr3_aa: CSARDRAWTLSYNEQFF
cdr3_nt: TGCAGTGCTAGAGATCGAGCATGGACTCTTTCCTACAATGAGCAGTTCTTC

d_call: TRBD1
j_call: TRBJ2-3
v_call: TRBV7-2
clone_size: many
cdr3_aa: CASSTKTGPDTQYF
cdr3_nt: TGTGCCAGCAGCACCAAGACAGGGCCCGATACGCAGTATTTT

d_call: .
j_call: TRBJ1-1
v_call: TRBV28
clone_size: many
cdr3_aa: CASSFNTRNTEAFF
cdr3_nt: TGTGCCAGCAGTTTTAACACCCGGAACACTGAAGCTTTCTTT

d_call: .
j_call: TRBJ2-2
v_call: TRBV7-9
clone_size: many
cdr3_aa: CASSLTITGELFF
cdr3_nt: TGTGCCAGCAGCTTGACGATAACCGGGGAGCTGTTTTTT

d_call: .
j_call: TRBJ2-1
v_call: TRBV20-1
clone_size: .
cdr3_aa: CSAPHDRNNEQFF
cdr3_nt: TGCAGTGCTCCTCACGACAGGAACAATGAGCAGTTCTTC

d_call: .
j_call: TRBJ2-2
v_call: TRBV7-3
clone_size: many
cdr3_aa: CASSIEGGELFF
cdr3_nt: TGTGCCAGCAGCATTGAGGGCGGGGAGCTGTTTTTT

d_call: TRBD2
j_call: TRBJ2-2
v_call: TRBV15
clone_size: few
cdr3_aa: CATSRGSGLGRTGELFF
cdr3_nt: TGTGCCACCAGCAGAGGATCGGGACTAGGAAGAACCGGGGAGCTGTTTTTT

d_call: .
j_call: TRBJ2-1
v_call: TRBV27
clone_size: few
cdr3_aa: CASSLGPNGNEQFF
cdr3_nt: TGTGCCAGCAGTTTAGGTCCAAATGGCAATGAGCAGTTCTTC

d_call: TRBD1
j_call: TRBJ2-2
v_call: TRBV5-4
clone_size: many
cdr3_aa: CASSSGQLTGELFF
cdr3_nt: TGTGCCAGCAGCTCGGGACAGCTCACCGGGGAGCTGTTTTTT

d_call: TRBD2
j_call: TRBJ2-3
v_call: TRBV7-6
clone_size: many
cdr3_aa: CASSLGAGGLTDTQYF
cdr3_nt: TGTGCCAGCAGCTTAGGTGCGGGAGGACTCACAGATACGCAGTATTTT